This T cell receptor beta chain was recovered during a study of shared clonotypes between healthy human individuals. TCRdb's table, derived via immunoSEQ multiplex PCR, lists solely in-frame clones and lacks some. The sample contains 2 million to 2.5 million clones, under 95% of which appear only once. The CDR3 runs 14 residues. Germline values: CDR1 SQVTM, CDR2 ANQGSEA. V lost 6 bases and J lost 5; bases outside the gene matches: 13. Source material: naive CD4+ T cells from PBMCs. The subset: CD45RA+ positively selected. V and J are TRBV29-1 and TRBJ2-7; 7 bases match TRBD1. The origin of this receptor is a man aged 18 to 35 in good health. Some clones in this sample may be carry-over from other donors' samples. The CDR3 protein is CSVQLDRVGDEQYF. In DNA form, the CDR3 reads TGCAGCGTCCAACTCGACAGGGTAGGAGACGAGCAGTACTTC.